These 26 T cell receptor beta chains came from one sample sequenced in a study of T cells in Graves' hyperthyroidism and ophthalmopathy. TCR beta CDR3 region amplification was performed from RNA transcripts. TCR CDR3 regions were first amplified by RT-PCR with HTBI primers. TCRdb independently ran MiXCR on the multiplex PCR reads; one entry per CDR3 protein. The sample consists of some 720,000 distinct CDR3 sequences, less than 20% of them appearing once. Sequences were obtained from blood. The receptors were sampled from a young man with Graves' hyperthyroidism.

The chain couples TRBV30 to TRBJ2-7; a weak D match, TRBD1 (5 bases). The CDR3 consists of 12 residues. The V gene lost 4 bases and the J gene lost 5 bases, with 12 bases spanning the gap. Germline V lookup: CDR1 GTSNPN, CDR2 SVGIG (reference sequence). CDR3 coding DNA: TGTGCCTGGACCATGACAGCCCACGAGCAGTACTTC. This translates into CAWTMTAHEQYF.

The chain has TRBV28 and TRBJ2-1, with no clear D. The CDR3 has 18 residues. Germline CDR1 and CDR2: MDHEN and SYDVKM. Trimming shortened V by 3 bases and J by 0 bases, and 18 bases separated the two germline ends. The CDR3 loop is CASSFSIVTRSSYNEQFF. CDR3 DNA: TGTGCCAGCAGTTTCTCAATAGTTACCCGGAGCTCCTACAATGAGCAGTTCTTC.

A few counts support this clonotype. This chain links TRBV6-5 with TRBJ1-2; 7 nucleotides match TRBD1. The CDR3 is 14 residues long. Germline CDR1 is MNHEY and CDR2 is SVGAGI. Trimming took 2 bases from V and 4 from J; bases not matched to a gene: 4. The CDR3 nucleotides are TGTGCCAGCAGTTACCTTCAGGGGGGCTATGGCTACACCTTC. Translating it yields CASSYLQGGYGYTF.

The chain combines TRBV24-1 with TRBJ2-1, with D maybe TRBD1 (6 bases). This CDR3 spans 14 amino acids. Germline lookup yields CDR1 KGHDR and CDR2 SFDVKD. Trimming stripped 4 bases from V and 8 bases from J, with 14 bases between. The CDR3 region is CATSERSGVDEQFF. DNA of the CDR3: TGTGCCACCAGTGAGCGATCAGGGGTGGATGAGCAGTTCTTC.

This clonotype was counted many times. The chain has TRBV2 and TRBJ2-1; weak D call: TRBD2 (6 bases). The CDR3 length is 14 residues. Per germline, CDR1 SNHLY and CDR2 FYNNEI. The germline V and J ends were trimmed by 10 bases and 2 bases, with 15 bases remaining between them. CDR3 nucleotides: TGTGCCACCCGCGGGACTCGACCCTACAATGAGCAGTTCTTC. Its protein is CATRGTRPYNEQFF.

This clonotype showed up just a few times. The rearrangement links TRBV7-2 to TRBJ2-7, with TRBD2 as a possible D gene (6 bases). CDR1 and CDR2 from the germline V gene are SGHTA and FQGNSA. This CDR3 contains 13 residues. V was shortened by 5 bases and J by 7 bases, with 15 bases between the two germline ends. The CDR3, as DNA: TGTGCCAGCAGCCTCGGTAGGGAGGAGGAGCAGTACTTC. The encoded protein is CASSLGREEEQYF.

This clonotype was seen repeatedly, ten times or more. The V call is TRBV20-1, the J call TRBJ2-5, with 11 bases fitting TRBD1. Germline V lookup: CDR1 DFQATT, CDR2 SNEGSKA (reference sequence). The J segment lost 5 bases and the V segment lost 1 base, leaving 3 bases of the junction unmatched. The CDR3 sequence is 14 residues long. The CDR3 sequence is CSARGTGGAETQYF. Here the CDR3 DNA reads TGCAGTGCTAGAGGGACAGGGGGCGCGGAGACCCAGTACTTC.

Ten or more counts support this clonotype. The J gene is TRBJ2-3, the V gene TRBV11-2, with TRBD2 matching 8 bases. The germline V gene has CDR1 SGHAT and CDR2 FQNNGV. This CDR3 has 14 residues. Germline trimming cut 5 bases from V and 4 bases from J; bases unmatched to any gene: 5. The CDR3 nucleotides are TGTGCCAGCAGCCAGCGGGAGTGGTCAGATACGCAGTATTTT. Translating it yields CASSQREWSDTQYF.

This clonotype showed up many times. The chain recombines TRBV5-1 with TRBJ2-1, with 16 bases matching TRBD2. V dropped 4 bases and J dropped 8; count of bases not matched to a gene: 3. The CDR3 has 15 residues. Germline CDR1 reads SGHRS; CDR2 reads YFSETQ. CDR3 DNA sequence: TGCGCCAGCAGCGAGGGACTAGCGGGAGGGTATGAGCAGTTCTTC. Its protein is CASSEGLAGGYEQFF.

This clonotype was seen once. The V call is TRBV20-1, the J call TRBJ1-2; maybe TRBD1 (5 bases). CDR1 is DFQATT and CDR2 is SNEGSKA in the germline V gene (reference sequence). This CDR3 comprises 14 residues. The ends were cut back, 0 bases at V and 3 bases at J, with 11 bases in the middle. The CDR3 here is CSARDSGRDYGYTF. In nucleotides, the CDR3 is TGCAGTGCTAGAGATAGCGGCAGGGACTATGGCTACACCTTC.

This clonotype was seen a handful of times. The chain recombines TRBV27 with TRBJ2-3; perhaps TRBD2 as D (5 bases). Germline CDR1 is MNHEY and CDR2 is SMNVEV (reference sequence). V lost 4 bases and J 3 bases, leaving 14 bases between the germline ends. The CDR3 consists of 15 residues. CDR3 in DNA: TGTGCCAGCAGTTCTCAGGAGGTCTGGACAGATACGCAGTATTTT. Translating it yields CASSSQEVWTDTQYF.

This clonotype came up many times. The rearrangement joins TRBV27 to TRBJ2-7, with 10 bases lining up with TRBD2. CDR1 is MNHEY, CDR2 SMNVEV, per germline (reference sequence). V lost 5 bases and J lost 6; bases outside the gene matches: 7. The CDR3 consists of 14 residues. The CDR3 sequence is CASSPWTSGPEQYF. The CDR3 DNA is TGTGCCAGCAGTCCCTGGACTAGCGGCCCCGAGCAGTACTTC.

The chain is built from TRBV7-2 and TRBJ2-5; 8 nucleotides align to TRBD2. V shed 1 base and J 5 bases; nucleotides not matched to a gene: 9. The CDR3 loop spans 16 amino acids. Per the germline V gene, CDR1 is SGHTA and CDR2 is FQGNSA. CDR3 amino acids: CASSLDGSGSGETQYF. The CDR3 coding sequence is TGTGCCAGCAGCTTAGATGGCAGCGGGAGTGGGGAGACCCAGTACTTC.

This clonotype showed up many times. This sequence joins TRBV29-1 and TRBJ2-1, with TRBD2 matching over 9 bases. The CDR3 loop spans 12 amino acids. Germline assignment: CDR1 SQVTM and CDR2 ANQGSEA. The CDR3 reads CGASGTGYEQFF. For the CDR3, the DNA is TGCGGAGCTAGCGGGACGGGATATGAGCAGTTCTTC.

The sample holds many counts of this clonotype. The DNA for the CDR3 is TGCAGTGCTAGAGATGGGCGGCCCGATGAGCAGTTCTTC. Its protein product is CSARDGRPDEQFF. The chain joins TRBV20-1 to TRBJ2-1; no definite D call. The V end lost 0 bases, the J end lost 8 bases, and 11 bases lay between the germline ends. In germline, CDR1 is DFQATT, CDR2 SNEGSKA (reference sequence). This CDR3 contains 13 residues.

On this clonotype itself: Germline and junction disagree at one end, which may indicate a read error. The chain has TRBV20-1 and TRBJ1-1; no clear D gene. CDR3 length: 12 amino acids. Per the germline V gene, CDR1 is DFQATT and CDR2 is SNEGSKA (reference sequence). The CDR3 sequence: CCAREAAAEAFF. CDR3 coding DNA: TGCTGTGCTAGGGAGGCCGCCGCTGAAGCTTTCTTT.

The chain carries TRBV9 and TRBJ2-1; 10 bases map to TRBD1. Germline trimming cut 2 bases from V and 3 bases from J; bases unmatched to any gene: 8. Germline CDR1 reads SGDLS; CDR2 reads YYNGEE. The CDR3 length is 17 residues. The CDR3 loop reads CASSVFWGTGDYNEQFF. The DNA for the CDR3 is TGTGCCAGCAGCGTCTTTTGGGGGACAGGGGACTACAATGAGCAGTTCTTC.

A few counts support this clonotype. The chain recombines TRBV7-2 with TRBJ2-2; 11 nucleotides line up with TRBD1. The J segment lost 4 bases and the V segment lost 2 bases, leaving 6 bases of the junction unmatched. Germline V gene lookup returns CDR1 SGHTA and CDR2 FQGNSA. The CDR3 is 17 residues long. The CDR3 region has the DNA TGTGCCAGCAGCTTATACCGGGACAGGGGGTTCACCGGGGAGCTGTTTTTT. It is translated as CASSLYRDRGFTGELFF.

This clonotype was seen at least ten times. The V call is TRBV29-1, the J call TRBJ2-5, with D perhaps matching TRBD2 (5 bases). V lost 1 base and J 2 bases, leaving 8 bases between the germline ends. This CDR3 has 13 amino acids. Germline V gene lookup returns CDR1 SQVTM and CDR2 ANQGSEA. CDR3 loop: CSVEGRLQETQYF. CDR3 coding DNA: TGCAGCGTTGAAGGTCGACTACAAGAGACCCAGTACTTC.

V and J are TRBV20-1 and TRBJ2-7; 9 bases match TRBD1. CDR1 and CDR2 (germline): DFQATT, SNEGSKA (reference sequence). The CDR3 spans 16 residues. V dropped 1 base and J dropped 6; count of bases not matched to a gene: 13. The CDR3 DNA reads TGCAGTGCTAGAGCGAGGTTTCCGGGACAGGGACGCGAGCAGTACTTC. Its protein product is CSARARFPGQGREQYF.

This clonotype appeared many times. The genes are TRBV11-2 and TRBJ2-5; 9 nucleotides line up with TRBD1. This CDR3 region has 12 residues. The V gene end was trimmed by 1 base and the J gene end by 11 bases; junction bases not matched to a gene: 2. The germline gives CDR1 SGHAT, CDR2 FQNNGV. CDR3 residues: CASSLGQGVQYF. CDR3 in DNA: TGTGCCAGCAGCTTAGGACAGGGGGTTCAGTACTTC.

This sequence joins TRBV19 and TRBJ2-1; D unclear. Trimming left V 0 bases short and J 3 bases short, with 21 bases between. CDR1 is LNHDA, CDR2 SQIVND, per germline (reference sequence). CDR3 size: 19 residues. CDR3 protein: CASSIEGLGAATIYNEQFF. The CDR3 nucleotides read TGTGCCAGTAGTATAGAAGGTCTAGGAGCCGCCACAATCTACAATGAGCAGTTCTTC.

The chain recombines TRBV2 with TRBJ2-2, with D possibly TRBD2 on 6 matching bases. The CDR3 consists of 15 residues. Trimming cost V 7 bases and J 6 bases, with 18 bases left between them. Germline V gives CDR1 SNHLY, CDR2 FYNNEI. This CDR3 is CASIPWRDRPGELFF. CDR3 DNA sequence: TGTGCCAGCATCCCGTGGAGGGATAGACCCGGGGAGCTGTTTTTT.

The chain links TRBV19 to TRBJ1-5; D is unclear. This CDR3 contains 14 residues. Per germline, CDR1 LNHDA and CDR2 SQIVND (reference sequence). Trimming cost V 5 bases and J 2 bases, with 10 bases left between them. CDR3 DNA sequence: TGTGCCAGTAGTCCCCGGCAGGGCAATCAGCCCCAGCATTTT. This sequence encodes CASSPRQGNQPQHF.

The sample holds a few counts of this clonotype. The chain links TRBV28 to TRBJ2-7; D not resolved. The CDR3 contains 14 residues. The germline V gene encodes CDR1 MDHEN and CDR2 SYDVKM. V was clipped by 6 bases and J by 2 bases, with 14 bases between them. The CDR3 region is CASSRKEAPYEQYF. For the CDR3, the DNA is TGTGCCAGCAGCCGAAAGGAAGCCCCCTACGAGCAGTACTTC. Looking up the rest from reference TRBV28 and TRBJ2-7 gives the full variable domain: DVKVTQSSRYLVKRTGEKVFLECVQDMDHENMFWYRQDPGLGLRLIYFSYDVKMKEKGDIPEGYSVSREKKERFSLILESASTNQTSMYLCASSRKEAPYEQYFGPGTRLTVT.

The table lists this clonotype with a few counts. The rearrangement uses TRBV30 and TRBJ2-7, with 9 bases lining up with TRBD1. Germline V gene data show CDR1 as GTSNPN and CDR2 as SVGIG (reference sequence). The V and J ends lost 5 bases and 7 bases, in that order; junction bases with no gene match: 9. The CDR3 consists of 13 residues. CDR3 protein: CAWGQGLAEEQYF. DNA of the CDR3: TGTGCCTGGGGACAGGGGTTGGCTGAGGAGCAGTACTTC.